The rows below give T cell receptor beta chains drawn from one sample of a study of regulatory T cells in long-lasting Graves disease. TCRdb reprocessed the multiplex PCR reads with MiXCR, giving one entry per CDR3 protein. Of around 500,000 distinct CDR3 sequences listed, 16% were seen once; the top ten hold around a quarter. The sample was also linked to a second study, of T cells in Graves' hyperthyroidism and ophthalmopathy.

The sequencing used peripheral blood mononuclear cells (PBMCs), collected at new diagnosis, from a patient treated with antithyroid drugs. These receptors all come from a woman in her forties or fifties with Graves disease. The CDR3 runs from the conserved cysteine through the conserved F or W. The D gene is left open where the match is weak. Clone size appears in some rows only: once, few, many, or a class for an expanded clone.

NA,TRBD2,TRBV2,TRBJ2-3,TGTGCCGGCAGTGAAGCGAGGGCGGGGGGAGGAACAGATACGCAGTATTTT,CAGSEARAGGGTDTQYF
NA,NA,TRBV2,TRBJ1-4,TGTGCCAGCAGTGTCAGACAGACTGCTAATGGAAAACTGTTTTTT,CASSVRQTANGKLFF
NA,TRBD2,TRBV10-3,TRBJ2-1,TGTGCCATCAGTGAAACTAGCGGAGCTAACAATGAGCAGTTCTTC,CAISETSGANNEQFF
NA,TRBD1,TRBV29-1,TRBJ2-3,TGCAGCGTCGGGACAGATAGCACAGATACGCAGTATTTT,CSVGTDSTDTQYF
many,TRBD2,TRBV11-2,TRBJ2-1,TGTGCCAGCAGCTTAGCCGGGGGGGCATACAATGAGCAGTTCTTC,CASSLAGGAYNEQFF
many,NA,TRBV2,TRBJ2-5,TGTGCCAGCAGTGCCGGAGCTTGTGAGACCCAGTACTTC,CASSAGACETQYF
NA,NA,TRBV4-1,TRBJ1-1,TGCGCCAGCAGCCAAGAAGTTGTAAGGGGCACGAACACTGGAGCTTTCTTT,CASSQEVVRGTNTGAFF
NA,NA,TRBV18,TRBJ1-2,TGTGCCAGCTCACCACCCTCGGGATCCCCCTATGGCTACACCTTC,CASSPPSGSPYGYTF
few,TRBD2,TRBV11-2,TRBJ2-3,TGTGCCAGCAGCTTAGTTCGGGACCCGGGGGGAGGTACGCAGTATTTT,CASSLVRDPGGGTQYF
NA,TRBD2,TRBV11-3,TRBJ2-4,TGTGCCAGCAGCCCGGGACTAGCGGGGGCCCAAGCCAAAAACATTCAGTACTTC,CASSPGLAGAQAKNIQYF
few,TRBD1,TRBV6-5,TRBJ1-1,TGTGCCAGCAGTTATAGCCCCCAGGGGGGGAGCACTGAAGCTTTCTTT,CASSYSPQGGSTEAFF
many,TRBD1,TRBV27,TRBJ2-5,TGTGCCAGCAGTTTATTCGGGACAGGGCAAGAGACCCAGTACTTC,CASSLFGTGQETQYF
many,TRBD1,TRBV6-2/TRBV6-3,TRBJ2-1,TGTGCCAGCAGTTTAGAGGGGGCAGTGAACAATGAGCAGTTCTTC,CASSLEGAVNNEQFF
NA,TRBD1,TRBV5-6,TRBJ1-2,TGTGCCAGCAGCCCTCGCCTGACAGGGGCCTACACCTTC,CASSPRLTGAYTF
many,TRBD1,TRBV7-3,TRBJ1-1,TGTGCCAGCAGCTTAACGGTTGACAGGGAGGCTGAAGCTTTCTTT,CASSLTVDREAEAFF
few,NA,TRBV19,TRBJ2-3,TGTGCCAGTAGTGTGGGGACGGTTGACACGCAGTATTTT,CASSVGTVDTQYF
many,NA,TRBV2,TRBJ2-7,TGTGCCAGCAGTGCGGGAGTAGACCTCCCTTACGAGCAGTACTTC,CASSAGVDLPYEQYF
many,NA,TRBV28,TRBJ2-2,TGTGCCAGCAGCACGGACAGACTCACCGGGGAGCTGTTTTTT,CASSTDRLTGELFF
NA,TRBD1,TRBV6-1,TRBJ2-7,TGTGCCAGCAGTCCTACCGGGACAGGGGGCAACGAGCAGTACTTC,CASSPTGTGGNEQYF
many,NA,TRBV5-1,TRBJ1-2,TGCGCCAGCAGCCGTAACTTCGACCCCAAGGCTAACTATGGCTACACCTTC,CASSRNFDPKANYGYTF
NA,TRBD1,TRBV5-5,TRBJ2-2,TGTGCCAGCGAGACAGGGATAACCGGGGAGCTGTTTTTT,CASETGITGELFF
few,NA,TRBV7-9,TRBJ2-7,TGTGCCAGCAGCTTAGCGACAGGCCGACGCGAGCAGTACTTC,CASSLATGRREQYF
many,TRBD1,TRBV24-1,TRBJ2-3,TGTGCCACCAGTGATTCCGGGACAGGGAGTGCAGATACGCAGTATTTT,CATSDSGTGSADTQYF
many,NA,TRBV12-3/TRBV12-4,TRBJ1-1,TGTGCCAGCAGTTTAGCGCTAGGGGAGACTGAAGCTTTCTTT,CASSLALGETEAFF
few,NA,TRBV9,TRBJ1-3,TGTGCCAGCAGTGTAGATAGCTCTGGAAACACCATATATTTT,CASSVDSSGNTIYF
many,NA,TRBV28,TRBJ2-2,TGTGCCAGCAGTCTCACAGGGTCGTACACCGGGGAGCTGTTTTTT,CASSLTGSYTGELFF
NA,NA,TRBV29-1,TRBJ1-2,TGCAGCGTTGATCGACGTGGCGGCTACACCTTC,CSVDRRGGYTF
many,NA,TRBV6-5,TRBJ1-5,TGTGCCAGCAGTTACTCGTCAGGGGAGCTCAATCAGCCCCAGCATTTT,CASSYSSGELNQPQHF
many,NA,TRBV2,TRBJ1-1,TGTGCCAGCAGTAGAACAGTACACACTGAAGCTTTCTTT,CASSRTVHTEAFF
many,NA,TRBV20-1,TRBJ1-5,TGCAGTGCTAGAGTAGGTAGCTCTCAGCCCCAGCATTTT,CSARVGSSQPQHF
many,NA,TRBV12-3/TRBV12-4,TRBJ1-4,TGTGCCAGCAGTTTAGCAGGGAGTGAAAAACTGTTTTTT,CASSLAGSEKLFF
few,NA,TRBV20-1,TRBJ1-6,TGCAGTGCTACTGGGACACCAAATTCACCCCTCCACTTT,CSATGTPNSPLHF
few,NA,TRBV5-1,TRBJ1-6,TGCGCCAGCAGCTTGCTAGGGGATTCACCCCTCCACTTT,CASSLLGDSPLHF
few,TRBD1,TRBV10-2,TRBJ1-3,TGCGCCAGCAGGCAACAGGGGACCTCTGGAAACACCATATATTTT,CASRQQGTSGNTIYF
NA,NA,TRBV3-1,TRBJ2-5,TGTGCCAGCAGCCCTAATGAGGGGTGGTCAGAGACCCAGTACTTC,CASSPNEGWSETQYF
few,TRBD1,TRBV20-1,TRBJ2-7,TGCAGTGCTGCCGGGACAGGGGGCCGTAACGAGCAGTACTTC,CSAAGTGGRNEQYF
NA,NA,TRBV19,TRBJ1-3,TGTGCCAGTAGTGAAGGGGGGCCTGGAAACACCATATATTTT,CASSEGGPGNTIYF
NA,NA,TRBV19,TRBJ1-2,TGTGCCAGTAGTATACCACGAGGATATGGCTACACCTTC,CASSIPRGYGYTF
few,NA,TRBV20-1,TRBJ2-7,TGCAGTGCTGCACCGGGAGCTACCTACGAGCAGTACTTC,CSAAPGATYEQYF
many,NA,TRBV5-5,TRBJ1-6,TGTGCCAGCAGGGGTACCGGGACGGATAATTCACCCCTCCACTTT,CASRGTGTDNSPLHF
NA,NA,TRBV6-1,TRBJ2-5,TGTGCCAGCAGTCCCAACCCCAAAGAGACCCAGTACTTC,CASSPNPKETQYF
many,NA,TRBV3-1,TRBJ2-1,TGTGCCAGCAGCCCTGACTCTCGGGGTGAGCAGTTCTTC,CASSPDSRGEQFF
NA,TRBD1,TRBV29-1,TRBJ2-7,TGCAGCGTTGAGTTAACAGGGGAATTCGCCTACGAGCAGTACTTC,CSVELTGEFAYEQYF
NA,NA,TRBV11-1,TRBJ2-1,TGTGCCAGCAGCCCATTCGGGGGGCCCACAAATGAGCAGTTCTTC,CASSPFGGPTNEQFF
many,NA,TRBV11-2,TRBJ1-6,TGTGCCAGCGCTGGGGGCAGGGGAGGCTCACCCCTCCACTTT,CASAGGRGGSPLHF
many,TRBD1,TRBV12-3/TRBV12-4,TRBJ2-2,TGTGCCAGCAGCCGACAGGGTGCCGGGGAGCTGTTTTTT,CASSRQGAGELFF
NA,TRBD1,TRBV27,TRBJ1-5,TGTGCCAGCAGTCCATTCACCGGGACAGGGGGCAGTCAGCCCCAGCATTTT,CASSPFTGTGGSQPQHF
many,NA,TRBV7-9,TRBJ1-4,TGTGCCAGCAGCTGGGGTGAGAGTGAAAAACTGTTTTTT,CASSWGESEKLFF
NA,TRBD1,TRBV28,TRBJ2-5,TGTGCCAGCAGTCCGGGGGACAGGGCCCAAGAGACCCAGTACTTC,CASSPGDRAQETQYF
many,NA,TRBV28,TRBJ1-1,TGTGCCAGCAGTGACCTGGAGGGGCGCGCAGCTTTCTTT,CASSDLEGRAAFF
many,NA,TRBV19,TRBJ2-3,TGTGCCAGTAGTATACCGGGGGCTTCTGTTAGCACAGATACGCAGTATTTT,CASSIPGASVSTDTQYF
once,NA,TRBV29-1,TRBJ1-3,TGCAGCGTTGAAGATGACAGACTCTCTGGAAACACCATATATTTT,CSVEDDRLSGNTIYF
NA,NA,TRBV4-1,TRBJ2-7,TGCGCCAGCAGCCAGCACGGGGTCGACGAGCAGTACTTC,CASSQHGVDEQYF
few,NA,TRBV27,TRBJ2-7,TGTGCCAGCAGTTCAGGGAGTGGCACCTACGAGCAGTACTTC,CASSSGSGTYEQYF
many,NA,TRBV27,TRBJ2-7,TGTGCCAGCAACATGGGGGGGCCTCCCTACGAGCAGTACTTC,CASNMGGPPYEQYF